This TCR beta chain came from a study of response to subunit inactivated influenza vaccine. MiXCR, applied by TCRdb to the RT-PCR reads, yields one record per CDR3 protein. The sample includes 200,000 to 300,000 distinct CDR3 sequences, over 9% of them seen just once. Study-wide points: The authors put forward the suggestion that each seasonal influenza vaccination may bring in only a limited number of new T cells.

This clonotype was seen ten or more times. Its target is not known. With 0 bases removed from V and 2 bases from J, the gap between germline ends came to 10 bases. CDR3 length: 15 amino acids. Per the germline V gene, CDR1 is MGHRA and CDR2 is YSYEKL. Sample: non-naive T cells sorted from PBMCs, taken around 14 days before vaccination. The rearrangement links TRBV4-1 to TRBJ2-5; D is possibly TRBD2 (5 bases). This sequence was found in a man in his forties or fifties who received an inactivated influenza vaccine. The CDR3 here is CASSQDRTLQETQYF. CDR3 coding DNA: TGCGCCAGCAGCCAAGATCGGACTCTACAAGAGACCCAGTACTTC.